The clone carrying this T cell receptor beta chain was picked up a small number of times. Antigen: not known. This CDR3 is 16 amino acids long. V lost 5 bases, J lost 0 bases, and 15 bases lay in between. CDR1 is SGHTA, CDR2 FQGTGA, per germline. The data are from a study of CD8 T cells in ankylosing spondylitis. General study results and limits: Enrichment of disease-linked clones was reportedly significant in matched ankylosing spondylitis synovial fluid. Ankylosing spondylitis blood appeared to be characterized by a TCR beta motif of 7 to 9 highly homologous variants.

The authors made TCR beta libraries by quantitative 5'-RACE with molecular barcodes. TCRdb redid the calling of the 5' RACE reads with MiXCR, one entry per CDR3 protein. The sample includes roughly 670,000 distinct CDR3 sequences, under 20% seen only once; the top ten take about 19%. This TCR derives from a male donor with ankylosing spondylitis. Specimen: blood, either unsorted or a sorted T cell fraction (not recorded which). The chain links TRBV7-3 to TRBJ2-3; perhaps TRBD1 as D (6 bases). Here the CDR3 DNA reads TGTGCCAGCAGCCAAAGGGGGAGATCTAGCACAGATACGCAGTATTTT. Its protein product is CASSQRGRSSTDTQYF.